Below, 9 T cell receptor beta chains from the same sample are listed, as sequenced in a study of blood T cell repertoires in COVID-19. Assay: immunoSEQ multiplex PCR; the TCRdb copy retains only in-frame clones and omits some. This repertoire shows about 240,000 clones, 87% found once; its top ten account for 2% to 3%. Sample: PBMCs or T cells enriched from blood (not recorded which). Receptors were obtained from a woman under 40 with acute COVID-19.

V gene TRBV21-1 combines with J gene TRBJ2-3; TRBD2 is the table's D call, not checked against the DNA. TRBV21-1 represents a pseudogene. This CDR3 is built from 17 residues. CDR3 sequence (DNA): TGTGCCAGCGCCCCCGAATTGGGCGGGCCGTTCACAGATACGCAGTATTTT. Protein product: CASAPELGGPFTDTQYF.

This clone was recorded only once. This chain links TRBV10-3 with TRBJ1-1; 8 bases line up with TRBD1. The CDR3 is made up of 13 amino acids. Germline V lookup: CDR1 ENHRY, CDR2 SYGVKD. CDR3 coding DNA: TGTACCTCCAGGGGGCAGTTGAACACTGAAGCTTTCTTT. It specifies CTSRGQLNTEAFF.

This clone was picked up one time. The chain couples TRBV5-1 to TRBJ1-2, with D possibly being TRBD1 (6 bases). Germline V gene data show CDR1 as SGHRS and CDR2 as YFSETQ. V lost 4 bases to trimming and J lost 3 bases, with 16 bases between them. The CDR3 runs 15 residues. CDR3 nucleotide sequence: TGCGCCAGCAGCCCATCCGGGGGGGCTGACTATGGCTACACCTTC. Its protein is CASSPSGGADYGYTF.

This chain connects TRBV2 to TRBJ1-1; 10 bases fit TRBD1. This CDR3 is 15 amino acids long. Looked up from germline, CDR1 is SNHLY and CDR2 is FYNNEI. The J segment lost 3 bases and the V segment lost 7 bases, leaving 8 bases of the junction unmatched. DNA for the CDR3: TGTGCCAGCATAGGGAGACAGGGGGCTTACACTGAAGCTTTCTTT. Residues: CASIGRQGAYTEAFF. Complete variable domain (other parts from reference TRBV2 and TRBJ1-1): EPEVTQTPSHQVTQMGQEVILRCVPISNHLYFYWYRQILGQKVEFLVSFYNNEISEKSEIFDDQFSVERPDGSNFTLKIRSTKLEDSAMYFCASIGRQGAYTEAFFGQGTRLTVV.

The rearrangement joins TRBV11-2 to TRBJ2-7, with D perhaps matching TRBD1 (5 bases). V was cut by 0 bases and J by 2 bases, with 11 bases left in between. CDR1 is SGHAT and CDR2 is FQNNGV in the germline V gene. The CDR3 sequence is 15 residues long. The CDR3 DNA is TGTGCCAGCAGCTTAGAAAGGACAAAAACCTACGAGCAGTACTTC. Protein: CASSLERTKTYEQYF.

The CDR3 region has the DNA TGTGCCAGCAGTTTGACAACAGGGCTCTCGAATTCACCCCTCCACTTT. Translating it yields CASSLTTGLSNSPLHF. This chain joins TRBV6-5 and TRBJ1-6; a weak D match, TRBD1 (6 bases). Germline CDR1 MNHEY, CDR2 SVGAGI. This CDR3 is 16 amino acids long. Trimming stripped 4 bases from V and 7 bases from J, with 17 bases between.

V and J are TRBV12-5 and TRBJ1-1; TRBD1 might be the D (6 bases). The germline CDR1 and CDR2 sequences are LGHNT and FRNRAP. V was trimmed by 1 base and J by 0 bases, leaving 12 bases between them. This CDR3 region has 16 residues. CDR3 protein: CASGLGLTGLNTEAFF. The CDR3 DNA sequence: TGTGCTAGTGGTTTGGGACTAACAGGGTTGAACACTGAAGCTTTCTTT. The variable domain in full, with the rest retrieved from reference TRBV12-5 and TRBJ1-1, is DARVTQTPRHKVTEMGQEVTMRCQPILGHNTVFWYRQTMMQGLELLAYFRNRAPLDDSGMPKDRFSAEMPDATLATLKIQPSEPRDSAVYFCASGLGLTGLNTEAFFGQGTRLTVV.

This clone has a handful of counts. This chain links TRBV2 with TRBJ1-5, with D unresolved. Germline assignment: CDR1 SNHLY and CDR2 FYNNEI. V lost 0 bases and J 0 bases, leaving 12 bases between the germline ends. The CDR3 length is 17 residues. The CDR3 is CASSEAVTHFSNQPQHF. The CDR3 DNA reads TGTGCCAGCAGTGAAGCAGTCACCCACTTTAGCAATCAGCCCCAGCATTTT.

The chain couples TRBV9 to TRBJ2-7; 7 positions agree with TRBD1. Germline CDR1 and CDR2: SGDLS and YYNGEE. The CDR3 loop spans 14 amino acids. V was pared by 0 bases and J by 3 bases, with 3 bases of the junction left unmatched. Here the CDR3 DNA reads TGTGCCAGCAGCGTAGGACAGGGCCACTACGAGCAGTACTTC. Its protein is CASSVGQGHYEQYF.